This T cell receptor beta chain was documented in a study of T cells in Graves' hyperthyroidism and ophthalmopathy. Using RNA transcripts as the source, TCR beta CDR3 regions were amplified. The study used the HTBI primer set for a first-round RT-PCR of the TCR CDR3. A single record per CDR3 protein comes from TCRdb applying MiXCR to the multiplex PCR reads. The data show more than 500,000 distinct CDR3 sequences, with about 14% seen just once and approximately 4.2% held by the top ten. The CDR3 covers 15 residues. V lost 6 bases and J 5 bases, leaving 17 bases between the germline ends. The germline gives CDR1 LNHNV, CDR2 YYDKDF (reference sequence). This clonotype was seen repeatedly, ten times or more.

J is TRBJ1-5 and V is TRBV15; a possible D gene is TRBD1 (6 bases). The sequenced sample was blood. This sequence was found in a woman between 40 and 55 years old with Graves' ophthalmopathy. The CDR3 here is CATSRGAENHQPQHF. The CDR3 DNA is TGTGCCACCAGTCGGGGGGCAGAGAATCATCAGCCCCAGCATTTT.